A single sample is the source of the 29 T cell receptor beta chains below, sequenced in a study of blood T cell repertoires in COVID-19. Sequencing used immunoSEQ multiplex PCR; TCRdb keeps in-frame clones, though not all of them. The sample includes some 120,000 clones, approximately 85% seen only once; the top ten take 20% to 30%. Sequenced sample: peripheral blood. The receptors stem from a woman aged 80 or older with acute or convalescent COVID-19.

The rearrangement joins TRBV5-1 to TRBJ2-1; 8 bases are shared with TRBD1. The CDR3 is 15 residues long. Losses at the gene ends were 0 bases for V and 8 bases for J; bases not matched to a gene: 7. Germline loops: CDR1 SGHRS, CDR2 YFSETQ. This chain's CDR3 is CASSLGGQGYDEQFF. DNA of the CDR3: TGCGCCAGCAGCTTGGGAGGACAGGGTTATGATGAGCAGTTCTTC.

The chain couples TRBV5-1 to TRBJ1-1; no firm D call. The CDR3 totals 15 residues. Trimming shortened V by 4 bases and J by 0 bases, and 13 bases separated the two germline ends. Germline lookup yields CDR1 SGHRS and CDR2 YFSETQ. CDR3 in amino acids: CASSPGKILNTEAFF. DNA for the CDR3: TGCGCCAGCAGCCCCGGGAAGATCCTGAACACTGAAGCTTTCTTT.

The V gene is TRBV7-3, the J gene TRBJ1-1; D gene unclear. Germline V lookup: CDR1 SGHTA, CDR2 FQGTGA. Trimming took 4 bases from V and 7 from J, leaving 16 bases between them. This CDR3 contains 14 residues. In DNA, the CDR3 is TGTGCCAGCAGCTCCGGCGGGGAGGGTCGTGAAGCTTTCTTT. As protein: CASSSGGEGREAFF.

The chain employs TRBV7-9 and TRBJ2-7; TRBD1 is a possible D gene (6 bases). Germline V gene lookup returns CDR1 SEHNR and CDR2 FQNEAQ (reference sequence). The germline V and J ends were trimmed by 2 bases and 5 bases, with 13 bases remaining between them. This CDR3 region has 14 residues. The CDR3: CASSLNPSGDEQYF. Written as DNA, the CDR3 is TGTGCCAGCAGCTTAAATCCGTCAGGGGACGAGCAGTACTTC.

This sequence joins TRBV7-2 and TRBJ1-2; TRBD1 is a possible D gene (6 bases). Germline CDR1 reads SGHTA; CDR2 reads FQGNSA. This CDR3 has 12 amino acids. V dropped 5 bases and J dropped 2 bases, with 6 bases sitting between them. This CDR3 is CASSDRNYGYTF. CDR3 nucleotide sequence: TGTGCCAGCAGCGACAGGAACTATGGCTACACCTTC. The full variable domain, rest sourced from reference TRBV7-2 and TRBJ1-2, is GAGVSQSPSNKVTEKGKDVELRCDPISGHTALYWYRQSLGQGLEFLIYFQGNSAPDKSGLPSDRFSAERTGGSVSTLTIQRTQQEDSAVYLCASSDRNYGYTFGSGTRLTVV.

The J gene is TRBJ2-5, the V gene TRBV10-1; a possible D gene is TRBD1 (5 bases). There are 14 residues in the CDR3. Germline CDR1 and CDR2: WNHNN and SYGVQD (reference sequence). V lost 0 bases and J 3 bases, leaving 8 bases between the germline ends. CDR3 DNA: TGCGCCAGCAGTGAGTCGGACAAAAAAGAGACCCAGTACTTC. It is translated as CASSESDKKETQYF.

The rearrangement links TRBV5-6 to TRBJ1-4; 11 bases are a match to TRBD1. V gave up 4 bases and J gave up 7 bases; unmatched junction bases: 6. The CDR3 is made up of 15 amino acids. Germline V CDR1 and CDR2: SGHDT, YYEEEE. This CDR3 reads CASSADRGLGEKLFF. Here the CDR3 DNA reads TGTGCCAGCAGCGCGGACAGGGGGCTGGGTGAAAAACTGTTTTTT.

The V and J genes are TRBV10-3 and TRBJ1-2; D may be TRBD1 (5 bases). V lost 5 bases and J lost 8, with 24 bases in between. Germline lookup yields CDR1 ENHRY and CDR2 SYGVKD. The CDR3 covers 16 residues. The CDR3 here is CAISLQLGQALRGYTF. CDR3 coding DNA: TGTGCCATCAGTCTCCAATTGGGGCAGGCGCTCCGCGGCTACACCTTC.

The chain carries TRBV18 and TRBJ2-1; 10 bases align to TRBD2. The junction had 2 bases not matched to a gene; V was cut back by 0 bases and J by 0 bases. CDR3 length equals 17 residues. Germline CDR1 is KGHSH and CDR2 is LQKENI. The CDR3 here is CASSPPSGGRSYNEQFF. CDR3 DNA sequence: TGTGCCAGCTCACCACCTAGCGGGGGGCGCTCCTACAATGAGCAGTTCTTC.

This rearrangement joins TRBV5-1 to TRBJ1-5; D is ambiguous. Germline V gene lookup returns CDR1 SGHRS and CDR2 YFSETQ. This CDR3 comprises 15 residues. Trimming took off 0 bases at V and 7 bases at J, with 14 bases between the two ends. CDR3 loop: CASSLAAGLGQPQHF. CDR3 nucleotide sequence: TGCGCCAGCAGCTTGGCGGCCGGACTGGGGCAGCCCCAGCATTTT.

The rearrangement joins TRBV7-9 to TRBJ1-1, with D possibly being TRBD1 (5 bases). The CDR3 covers 13 residues. Germline CDR1 and CDR2: SEHNR and FQNEAQ (reference sequence). The ends were cut back, 1 base at V and 7 bases at J, with 10 bases in the middle. This CDR3 is CASSLGPGIEAFF. CDR3 DNA sequence: TGTGCCAGCAGCTTAGGGCCAGGGATTGAAGCTTTCTTT. Looking up the rest from reference TRBV7-9 and TRBJ1-1 gives the full variable domain: DTGVSQNPRHKITKRGQNVTFRCDPISEHNRLYWYRQTLGQGPEFLTYFQNEAQLEKSRLLSDRFSAERPKGSFSTLEIQRTEQGDSAMYLCASSLGPGIEAFFGQGTRLTVV.

This rearrangement joins TRBV28 to TRBJ2-4; 9 bases line up with TRBD1. V lost 6 bases and J lost 4; bases outside the gene matches: 4. The germline V gene encodes CDR1 MDHEN and CDR2 SYDVKM. CDR3 length: 14 amino acids. The CDR3 DNA reads TGTGCCAGCAGCACGGGACAGGGTAAAAACATTCAGTACTTC. Translated: CASSTGQGKNIQYF. Full variable domain (remainder filled in from reference TRBV28 and TRBJ2-4): DVKVTQSSRYLVKRTGEKVFLECVQDMDHENMFWYRQDPGLGLRLIYFSYDVKMKEKGDIPEGYSVSREKKERFSLILESASTNQTSMYLCASSTGQGKNIQYFGAGTRLSVL.

This clone was detected a few times. The V gene is TRBV7-2, the J gene TRBJ1-1; no definite D call. CDR1 is SGHTA and CDR2 is FQGNSA in the germline V gene. The CDR3 is 13 amino acids. The V end lost 4 bases, the J end lost 1 base, and 7 bases lay between the germline ends. The CDR3: CASSYTANTEAFF. The CDR3 nucleotides are TGTGCCAGCAGCTACACAGCGAACACTGAAGCTTTCTTT.

The V call is TRBV19, the J call TRBJ1-1; D is perhaps TRBD1 (6 bases). V lost 7 bases and J 6 bases, leaving 15 bases between the germline ends. This CDR3 region has 13 residues. CDR1 is LNHDA and CDR2 is SQIVND in the germline V gene (reference sequence). The CDR3 is CASNFGTFAEAFF. CDR3 sequence (DNA): TGTGCCAGTAACTTCGGGACATTCGCTGAAGCTTTCTTT.

This clone was observed a handful of times. V usage is TRBV4-3 and J usage is TRBJ2-7; 7 nucleotides line up with TRBD2. V gave up 1 base and J gave up 3 bases; unmatched junction bases: 3. This CDR3 has 14 residues. Germline V gene sequence: CDR1 LGHNA, CDR2 YSLEER. The DNA of the CDR3 is TGCGCCAGCAGCCAAGGGGAGGGCCGCTACGAGCAGTACTTC. This encodes CASSQGEGRYEQYF.

This sequence joins TRBV7-9 and TRBJ1-3; no definite D call. The length of the CDR3 is 15 residues. Deletions cut 3 bases from V and 3 bases from J, with 12 bases between. Germline V gives CDR1 SEHNR, CDR2 FQNEAQ (reference sequence). CDR3 region: CASSLAGGYGNTIYF. As DNA, the CDR3 is TGTGCCAGCAGCTTGGCCGGCGGGTATGGAAACACCATATATTTT.

The chain links TRBV27 to TRBJ2-4; 14 nucleotides match TRBD2. The length of the CDR3 is 18 residues. Losses at the gene ends were 6 bases for V and 1 base for J; bases not matched to a gene: 8. In germline, CDR1 is MNHEY, CDR2 SMNVEV (reference sequence). The CDR3: CASRMTSGGARAKNIQYF. CDR3 DNA: TGTGCCAGCAGGATGACTAGCGGGGGGGCCCGTGCCAAAAACATTCAGTACTTC.

The V gene is TRBV6-6, the J gene TRBJ1-5; TRBD1 agrees at 7 bases. Germline assignment: CDR1 MNHNY and CDR2 SVGAGI (reference sequence). The CDR3 has 14 residues. The J segment lost 6 bases and the V segment lost 8 bases, leaving 10 bases of the junction unmatched. DNA for the CDR3: TGTGCCAGCGCCCGACAGGGAATGTTTCAGCCCCAGCATTTT. Its protein product is CASARQGMFQPQHF.

J is TRBJ1-1 and V is TRBV29-1, with no clear D. Between the trimmed V and J ends, which lost 4 bases and 3 bases, there was a span of 9 bases. CDR1 SQVTM and CDR2 ANQGSEA come from the germline V gene. This CDR3 spans 12 amino acids. CDR3 DNA: TGCAGCGTTGGTGAGGGTGACACTGAAGCTTTCTTT. This encodes CSVGEGDTEAFF.

There are a few counts of this clone. The chain uses TRBV7-9 and TRBJ1-3; D unresolved. Trimming removed 1 base from V and 1 base from J, with 8 bases in between. Per germline, CDR1 SEHNR and CDR2 FQNEAQ (reference sequence). This CDR3 has 15 amino acids. CDR3 nucleotides: TGTGCCAGCAGCTTAGTTGGCGGATCTGGAAACACCATATATTTT. Residues: CASSLVGGSGNTIYF.

The V gene is TRBV11-2, the J gene TRBJ1-6; perhaps TRBD1 as D (6 bases). Germline loops: CDR1 SGHAT, CDR2 FQNNGV. The V end lost 4 bases, the J end lost 10 bases, and 17 bases lay between the germline ends. This CDR3 spans 15 amino acids. The CDR3 here is CASSSAGARISPLHF. For the CDR3, the DNA is TGTGCCAGCAGCTCAGCAGGGGCAAGGATCTCACCCCTCCACTTT.

The chain links TRBV5-1 to TRBJ1-1, with D unresolved. The CDR3 is 14 residues long. Deletions cut 7 bases from V and 8 bases from J, with 21 bases between. The V gene's germline CDR1 is SGHRS and CDR2 YFSETQ. The CDR3 spells CASRPLLAHPEAFF. Written as DNA, the CDR3 is TGCGCCAGCCGACCCCTTTTAGCTCATCCGGAAGCTTTCTTT.

The gene calls are TRBV5-6 and TRBJ2-7; possible D gene TRBD2, 6 bases. Germline V lookup: CDR1 SGHDT, CDR2 YYEEEE. CDR3 length: 13 amino acids. The germline V and J ends were trimmed by 5 bases and 4 bases, with 13 bases remaining between them. For the CDR3, the DNA is TGTGCCAGCAGGGCTCCGGGACTTTACGAGCAGTACGTC. Its protein product is CASRAPGLYEQYV.

The chain joins TRBV6-5 to TRBJ1-5; 8 bases are a match to TRBD1. The ends lost 6 bases at V and 7 bases at J; junction bases unmatched: 5. The CDR3 contains 13 residues. Looked up from germline, CDR1 is MNHEY and CDR2 is SVGAGI. CDR3 sequence (DNA): TGTGCCAGCAGCGGACAGGGTCGGCAGCCCCAGCATTTT. This translates into CASSGQGRQPQHF.

This clone was picked up a small number of times. The chain has TRBV9 and TRBJ2-1; TRBD2 matches 8 bases. The CDR3 is 13 amino acids. Germline V gene data show CDR1 as SGDLS and CDR2 as YYNGEE. V trimming: 10 bases; J trimming: 1 base; junction bases outside the gene matches: 4. The CDR3 DNA is TGTGCCTCACAGCGGGGGTCCTACAATGAGCAGTTCTTC. Amino acids: CASQRGSYNEQFF.

The chain is built from TRBV18 and TRBJ1-2; TRBD1 agrees at 10 bases. Losses at the gene ends were 6 bases for V and 2 bases for J; bases not matched to a gene: 3. Germline CDR1 and CDR2: KGHSH and LQKENI. The CDR3 extends over 14 amino acids. CDR3 bases: TGTGCCAGCTCGTCGGGACAGGGGAACTATGGCTACACCTTC. This sequence encodes CASSSGQGNYGYTF.

This clone was seen only once. One end of the junction is discordant with germline, which a read error may explain. This chain uses TRBV7-2 with TRBJ2-3, with TRBD2 matching 8 bases. This CDR3 has 14 residues. Germline values: CDR1 SGHTA, CDR2 FQGNSA. This CDR3 reads CASTLQRGSDTQYF. CDR3 sequence (DNA): TGTGCCAGCACCTTACAGCGGGGGAGCGATACGCAGTATTTT. The variable domain in full, completed from reference TRBV7-2 and TRBJ2-3, reads GAGVSQSPSNKVTEKGKDVELRCDPISGHTALYWYRQSLGQGLEFLIYFQGNSAPDKSGLPSDRFSAERTGGSVSTLTIQRTQQEDSAVYLCASTLQRGSDTQYFGPGTRLTVL.

V is TRBV5-1 and J is TRBJ2-5; tentative D call: TRBD1 (5 bases). The CDR3 is made up of 15 amino acids. Trimming took off 3 bases at V and 3 bases at J, with 15 bases between the two ends. Per germline, CDR1 SGHRS and CDR2 YFSETQ. The CDR3, as DNA: TGCGCCAGCAGCTGGGTGGGGCGATCGGAAGAGACCCAGTACTTC. This encodes CASSWVGRSEETQYF.

This clone was detected only once. The J gene is TRBJ1-6, the V gene TRBV5-1; 10 bases agree with TRBD1. V lost 4 bases and J lost 9; bases outside the gene matches: 10. CDR3 length equals 16 residues. Germline V gene data show CDR1 as SGHRS and CDR2 as YFSETQ. This chain's CDR3 is CASSRWTGGDSSPLHF. CDR3 in DNA: TGCGCCAGCAGCAGATGGACAGGGGGAGATTCTTCACCCCTCCACTTT.